What follows are 17 T cell receptor beta chains derived from one specimen sequenced in a study of T-cell memory formation after mild COVID-19. TCRdb passed the 5' RACE reads through MiXCR, listing each CDR3 protein once. Among under 400,000 distinct CDR3 sequences listed, 20% to 25% were seen once. Sequencing input: PBMCs or a T cell subset sorted from them (not recorded which). Every receptor here comes from an adult woman who had mild COVID-19 (a few samples of this study predate the infection). Cell type and time point are not known.

The genes are TRBV4-3 and TRBJ2-4, with D hard to call. Germline CDR1 LGHNA, CDR2 YSLEER. Trimming took off 6 bases at V and 5 bases at J, with 11 bases between the two ends. This CDR3 is 13 amino acids long. CDR3 in amino acids: CASSHGDQNIQYF. CDR3 DNA sequence: TGCGCCAGCAGTCATGGAGACCAAAACATTCAGTACTTC.

This chain joins TRBV6-5 and TRBJ2-7; TRBD1 might be the D (6 bases). The CDR3 runs to 14 residues. Trimming stripped 11 bases from V and 6 bases from J, with 23 bases between. CDR1 MNHEY and CDR2 SVGAGI come from the germline V gene. CDR3 bases: TGTGCCTCAGACGTCCGGGACAAGGGCTTCGAGCAGTACTTC. This encodes CASDVRDKGFEQYF.

Ten or more counts support this clonotype. The V and J genes are TRBV21-1 and TRBJ2-7. TRBV21-1 is a documented pseudogene. The CDR3 loop spans 14 amino acids. This CDR3 is CASTFIREKYEQYF. The CDR3 DNA reads as TGTGCCAGCACGTTTATTAGGGAAAAATACGAGCAGTACTTC.

This clonotype was found a few times. V is TRBV18 and J is TRBJ1-5; 8 bases align to TRBD1. Germline loops: CDR1 KGHSH, CDR2 LQKENI. The CDR3 loop spans 16 amino acids. Trimming at V came to 8 bases and at J to 6 bases, leaving 15 bases not matched to a gene. Here the CDR3 reads CASTIGTGGFRQPQHF. DNA of the CDR3: TGTGCCAGCACCATAGGGACAGGTGGTTTCCGTCAGCCCCAGCATTTT.

This chain uses TRBV2 with TRBJ1-1, with a possible D match to TRBD1 (5 bases). V was clipped by 6 bases and J by 1 base, with 15 bases between them. Germline V gene sequence: CDR1 SNHLY, CDR2 FYNNEI. The CDR3 length is 15 residues. CDR3 DNA: TGTGCCAGCAGCTACTCGCGAGGGGCGAACACTGAAGCTTTCTTT. Translation: CASSYSRGANTEAFF. Looking up the rest from reference TRBV2 and TRBJ1-1 gives the full variable domain: EPEVTQTPSHQVTQMGQEVILRCVPISNHLYFYWYRQILGQKVEFLVSFYNNEISEKSEIFDDQFSVERPDGSNFTLKIRSTKLEDSAMYFCASSYSRGANTEAFFGQGTRLTVV.

The chain links TRBV25-1 to TRBJ1-4; 8 positions match TRBD1. The J segment lost 1 base and the V segment lost 4 bases, leaving 17 bases of the junction unmatched. Germline CDR1 and CDR2: MGHDK and SYGVNS. CDR3 length: 20 amino acids. CDR3: CASSGTLRDRMMETNEKLFF. The CDR3 DNA reads TGTGCCAGCAGTGGGACCCTCCGGGACAGGATGATGGAAACTAATGAAAAACTGTTTTTT.

Ten or more counts support this clonotype. This rearrangement joins TRBV9 to TRBJ1-5, with unresolved D. The CDR3 contains 14 residues. The germline CDR1 and CDR2 sequences are SGDLS and YYNGEE. V lost 0 bases, J lost 7 bases, and 11 bases lay in between. In DNA, the CDR3 is TGTGCCAGCAGCGTAGCTGGGGAGGGCCAGCCCCAGCATTTT. Translated, it gives CASSVAGEGQPQHF.

This clonotype was observed a few times. The genes are TRBV6-1 and TRBJ1-1; no reliable D call. Trimming took off 2 bases at V and 4 bases at J, with 11 bases between the two ends. CDR3 length equals 14 residues. Germline CDR1 and CDR2: MNHNS and SASEGT. CDR3 residues: CASSEWHRGTEAFF. For the CDR3, the DNA is TGTGCCAGCAGTGAATGGCATAGAGGCACTGAAGCTTTCTTT.

The V and J genes are TRBV6-5 and TRBJ2-1, with D perhaps matching TRBD1 or TRBD2 (5 bases each). The ends were cut back, 4 bases at V and 3 bases at J, with 16 bases in the middle. Germline V lookup: CDR1 MNHEY, CDR2 SVGAGI. This CDR3 region has 16 residues. For the CDR3, the DNA is TGTGCCAGCAGTTCCGGGACGGAGATTCTCTACAATGAGCAGTTCTTC. Translating gives CASSSGTEILYNEQFF.

This clonotype was recorded a few times. The CDR3 nucleotides are TGTGCCAGCAGCTTAGTACGGGGACGTGACACTGAAGCTTTCTTT. Residues: CASSLVRGRDTEAFF. The V gene is TRBV7-9, the J gene TRBJ1-1, with a tentative D call TRBD1 (5 bases). CDR1 and CDR2 (germline): SEHNR, FQNEAQ (reference sequence). This CDR3 is built from 15 residues. V was pared by 1 base and J by 3 bases, with 12 bases between.

The CDR3 DNA follows: TGCGCCAGCAGCCAGCTTGAGGGTGGGAACACTGAAGCTTTCTTT. Translation gives CASSQLEGGNTEAFF. The genes are TRBV4-1 and TRBJ1-1, with D uncertain. CDR1 is MGHRA and CDR2 is YSYEKL in the germline V gene. The CDR3 has 15 residues. Between the trimmed V and J ends, which lost 3 bases and 1 base, there was a span of 12 bases.

This clonotype was picked up many times. The rearrangement joins TRBV7-9 to TRBJ2-4; D perhaps matches TRBD2 (6 bases). This CDR3 is 17 amino acids long. Trimming took off 8 bases at V and 8 bases at J, with 28 bases between the two ends. CDR1 is SEHNR, CDR2 FQNEAQ, per germline (reference sequence). Here the CDR3 reads CASSRSGGPDVVDIQYF. CDR3 DNA sequence: TGTGCCAGCTCGCGGAGCGGAGGGCCCGACGTTGTGGACATTCAGTACTTC. Together with reference TRBV7-9 and TRBJ2-4, the CDR3 gives the full variable domain: DTGVSQNPRHKITKRGQNVTFRCDPISEHNRLYWYRQTLGQGPEFLTYFQNEAQLEKSRLLSDRFSAERPKGSFSTLEIQRTEQGDSAMYLCASSRSGGPDVVDIQYFGAGTRLSVL.

This clonotype has only a few counts. CDR3 region: CATSVDRGGTEAFF. In DNA form, the CDR3 reads TGTGCCACTTCAGTCGACAGGGGAGGGACTGAAGCTTTCTTT. The V and J genes are TRBV15 and TRBJ1-1; TRBD1 matches at 8 bases. With 9 bases clipped from V and 5 bases from J, the junction kept 11 bases outside the gene matches. The CDR3 extends over 14 amino acids. Per germline, CDR1 LNHNV and CDR2 YYDKDF (reference sequence).

This clonotype was recorded a few times. The chain has TRBV20-1 and TRBJ1-5; D is uncertain. The CDR3 is made up of 14 amino acids. Trimming took off 0 bases at V and 6 bases at J, with 12 bases between the two ends. Germline values: CDR1 DFQATT, CDR2 SNEGSKA (reference sequence). Here the CDR3 reads CSARDQVVGQPQHF. CDR3 in DNA: TGCAGTGCTAGAGATCAGGTTGTAGGTCAGCCCCAGCATTTT.

This clonotype was counted between two and nine times. The rearrangement links TRBV20-1 to TRBJ2-2; no firm D call. This CDR3 is 14 amino acids long. Trimming took off 3 bases at V and 0 bases at J, with 8 bases between the two ends. The germline V gene encodes CDR1 DFQATT and CDR2 SNEGSKA (reference sequence). In DNA, the CDR3 is TGCAGTGCTAGCCCCTGGGCGAACACCGGGGAGCTGTTTTTT. This encodes CSASPWANTGELFF.

This chain uses TRBV11-2 with TRBJ1-3; 7 nucleotides line up with TRBD1. The germline V gene encodes CDR1 SGHAT and CDR2 FQNNGV. V lost 1 base to trimming and J lost 0 bases; unmatched junction nucleotides: 6. The CDR3 totals 17 residues. The CDR3 bases are TGTGCCAGCAGCTTAGGCTACAGGGGCTACTCTGGAAACACCATATATTTT. It translates to CASSLGYRGYSGNTIYF. Drawing the rest from reference TRBV11-2 and TRBJ1-3, the complete variable domain is EAGVAQSPRYKIIEKRQSVAFWCNPISGHATLYWYQQILGQGPKLLIQFQNNGVVDDSQLPKDRFSAERLKGVDSTLKIQPAKLEDSAVYLCASSLGYRGYSGNTIYFGEGSWLTVV.

This clonotype has more than one count but fewer than ten. DNA of the CDR3: TGTGCCAGCAGCCAAGGGGACGCGGGGCGGGGCACAGATACGCAGTATTTT. Residues: CASSQGDAGRGTDTQYF. The chain employs TRBV4-2 and TRBJ2-3; D is perhaps TRBD2 (6 bases). The CDR3 runs 17 residues. CDR1 and CDR2 from the germline V gene are LGHNA and YNFKEQ. The V end lost 1 base, the J end lost 1 base, and 15 bases lay between the germline ends.